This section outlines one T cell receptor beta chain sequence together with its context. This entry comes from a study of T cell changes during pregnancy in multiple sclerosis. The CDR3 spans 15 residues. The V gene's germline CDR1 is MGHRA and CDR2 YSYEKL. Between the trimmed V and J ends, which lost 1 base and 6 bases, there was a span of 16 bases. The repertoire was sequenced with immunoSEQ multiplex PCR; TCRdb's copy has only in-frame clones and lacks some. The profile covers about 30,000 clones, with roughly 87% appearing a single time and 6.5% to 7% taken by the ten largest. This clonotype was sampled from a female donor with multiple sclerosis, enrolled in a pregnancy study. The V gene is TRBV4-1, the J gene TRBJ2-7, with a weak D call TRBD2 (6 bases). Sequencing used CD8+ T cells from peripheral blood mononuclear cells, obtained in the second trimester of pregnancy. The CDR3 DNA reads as TGCGCCAGCAGCCAAGTAGGAGGGGAGATAGGCGAGCAGTACTTC. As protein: CASSQVGGEIGEQYF.